The 9 T cell receptor beta chains below all came from one sample that was sequenced in a study of shared T cell receptors in the human thymus (dated by TCRdb to the early 2020s). Preparation of the library involved the immunoSEQ multiplex PCR assay. TCRdb retrieved this table from immuneACCESS and kept in-frame rearrangements only. Not all clones are present; in checked studies, unresolved V genes account for under half, and no reason is known for the remainder. The sample profile shows 450,000 to 650,000 clones; approximately 78% of them were found once. Less than 0.015% of the sample lies in the top ten. This same sample was also part of a study on human thymus T cells.

Sequencing input: thymocytes. The source is a boy younger than two with a congenital heart defect. Donor details come from another sample of the same person, matched by shared clones.

The CDR3 loop reads CASSPTGKTNEKLFF. The CDR3 DNA reads TGTGCCAGCAGCCCGACAGGGAAGACTAATGAAAAACTGTTTTTT. This chain joins TRBV7-2 and TRBJ1-4; 7 bases are shared with TRBD1. This CDR3 spans 15 amino acids. Germline CDR1 and CDR2: SGHTA and FQGNSA. Trimming cost V 5 bases and J 2 bases; bases outside gene matches: 5.

The CDR3 bases are TGTGCCACCAGCACACAGAGCACTGAAGCTTTCTTT. Amino acids: CATSTQSTEAFF. This chain uses TRBV15 with TRBJ1-1, with D hard to call. The germline gives CDR1 LNHNV, CDR2 YYDKDF (reference sequence). V lost 4 bases and J lost 4, with 7 bases in between. CDR3 size: 12 residues.

The V and J genes are TRBV2 and TRBJ1-2; 11 nucleotides line up with TRBD1. The CDR3 sequence is 15 residues long. The V gene end was trimmed by 4 bases and the J gene end by 3 bases; junction bases not matched to a gene: 4. From germline, CDR1 is SNHLY and CDR2 FYNNEI. The CDR3 sequence is CASSVGQGADYGYTF. The CDR3 region has the DNA TGTGCCAGCAGTGTCGGACAGGGGGCGGACTATGGCTACACCTTC.

CDR3 sequence (DNA): TGTGCCTGGTCCCGGGTCCAGGCCAAAAACATTCAGTACTTC. Its protein is CAWSRVQAKNIQYF. The chain recombines TRBV30 with TRBJ2-4; D gene uncertain. V lost 5 bases, J lost 1 base, and 12 bases lay in between. The CDR3 totals 14 residues. CDR1 and CDR2 (germline): GTSNPN, SVGIG (reference sequence).

The chain recombines TRBV5-5 with TRBJ2-7, with TRBD2 matching over 12 bases. There are 16 residues in the CDR3. The V gene end was trimmed by 0 bases and the J gene end by 5 bases; junction bases not matched to a gene: 6. The germline V gene encodes CDR1 SGHKS and CDR2 YYEKEE (reference sequence). In DNA, the CDR3 is TGTGCCAGCAGCTTGGCCGGACTAGCGGGATGGGACGAGCAGTACTTC. This encodes CASSLAGLAGWDEQYF.

V usage is TRBV4-3 and J usage is TRBJ2-1; 8 bases agree with TRBD2. The CDR3 is 19 amino acids. J gave up 2 bases and V 1 base, and 13 bases lay outside the gene matches. The germline V gene encodes CDR1 LGHNA and CDR2 YSLEER. DNA of the CDR3: TGCGCCAGCAGCCAAGTTCCCCACCACGGGACTAGGACCTACAATGAGCAGTTCTTC. Translating gives CASSQVPHHGTRTYNEQFF.

The rearrangement joins TRBV4-3 to TRBJ1-2; 8 bases match TRBD1. In germline, CDR1 is LGHNA, CDR2 YSLEER. After removal of 4 bases from V and 5 bases from J, the junction contained 6 bases not matched to a gene. The CDR3 covers 14 residues. For the CDR3, the DNA is TGCGCCAGCAGCCCCGGGCAGGGGGCTTATGGCTACACCTTC. It specifies CASSPGQGAYGYTF.

The chain couples TRBV5-4 to TRBJ1-2; a weak D match, TRBD1 (6 bases). Germline CDR1 reads SGHNT; CDR2 reads YYREEE (reference sequence). There are 12 residues in the CDR3. The V end lost 0 bases, the J end lost 6 bases, and 6 bases lay between the germline ends. This chain's CDR3 is CASSLDRDGYTF. The CDR3 region has the DNA TGTGCCAGCAGCTTGGACAGGGATGGCTACACCTTC. Full variable domain (missing parts from reference TRBV5-4 and TRBJ1-2): ETGVTQSPTHLIKTRGQQVTLRCSSQSGHNTVSWYQQALGQGPQFIFQYYREEENGRGNFPPRFSGLQFPNYSSELNVNALELDDSALYLCASSLDRDGYTFGSGTRLTVV.

This chain connects TRBV5-1 to TRBJ2-3; D may be TRBD2 (5 bases). V lost 3 bases to trimming and J lost 2 bases, with 13 bases between them. This CDR3 spans 15 amino acids. Germline-derived CDR1 and CDR2 are SGHRS and YFSETQ. The CDR3 is CASSSGPDFTDTQYF. DNA for the CDR3: TGCGCCAGCAGCTCCGGCCCGGACTTCACAGATACGCAGTATTTT.